The T cell receptor (beta chain) under discussion was sequenced for a study of beta chain features in type 1 diabetes. Study results and limitations: TCRB CDR3s from Type 1 diabetes patients were moderately but significantly shorter in all four CD4+ subsets.

CDR3 length: 17 residues. The V segment lost 0 bases and the J segment 5 bases; nucleotides outside the gene matches: 10. CDR1 and CDR2 (germline): MGHRA, YSYEKL. The whole isolated RNA underwent reverse transcription, so sequencing captured expressed TCRB transcripts. Sequencing was performed with immunoSEQ multiplex PCR; in TCRdb, only in-frame clones are kept and a portion is missing. Of 350,000 to 450,000 clones in the sample, approximately 12% are singletons; the top ten hold around 0.0099%. To note about this clone: Its antigen is still unknown.

Source material: naive CD4+ T cells from blood. The sequence derives from a woman aged 18-35 years with type 1 diabetes. This sequence joins TRBV4-1 and TRBJ2-7; 10 bases fit TRBD2. The CDR3 nucleotides read TGCGCCAGCAGCCAAGACCCCGGGCTAGCGGGAGTGAACGAGCAGTACTTC. Translated: CASSQDPGLAGVNEQYF.